This entry describes one T cell receptor beta chain. What it binds is not known. Assay used: immunoSEQ multiplex PCR; TCRdb lists only in-frame clones, some missing. The table lists 28,000 or so clones, about four fifths of them singletons. The data are from a study of graft-versus-host responses after intestinal transplantation. As for the study in general: Each of the recipients got a multivisceral, liver-intestinal, or isolated intestinal transplant.

The CDR3 runs to 15 residues. Germline V CDR1 and CDR2: SGHRS, YFSETQ. The junction had 11 bases not matched to a gene; V was cut back by 5 bases and J by 4 bases. The source was unstimulated CD8+ T cells sorted from spleen or lymph node cells, collected before intestinal transplant. The chain uses TRBV5-1 and TRBJ2-7; 8 nucleotides agree with TRBD2. The clonotype was recovered from a human donor who received an intestinal transplant. CDR3 DNA: TGCGCCAGCAGGCTTAGCGGGGAACACCGGTACGAGCAGTACTTC. Translation gives CASRLSGEHRYEQYF.